This is a list of T cell receptor beta chains from one sample in a study of blood T cell repertoires in COVID-19. Only in-frame clones appear in the TCRdb table, and some are missing; sequencing was by immunoSEQ multiplex PCR. The sample has 130,000 to 150,000 clones, 84% seen once; the top ten hold almost 6%. The material sequenced was PBMCs or T cells enriched from blood (not recorded which). Receptors originate from a woman in her fifties or sixties who had been exposed to COVID-19. Both conserved end residues are part of each CDR3. A row's size may be missing; if present it is once, few, many or a size class.

v_call: TRBV5-1
clone_size: -
j_call: TRBJ2-2
cdr3_aa: CASRTGNQNTGELFF

v_call: TRBV9
clone_size: -
j_call: TRBJ2-2
cdr3_aa: CASSVVSAGELFF

v_call: TRBV20-1
clone_size: once
j_call: TRBJ1-2
cdr3_aa: CSASYSGIGGYTF

v_call: TRBV6-2/TRBV6-3
clone_size: -
j_call: TRBJ2-2
cdr3_aa: CASSLGLAGSAGELFF

v_call: TRBV18
clone_size: -
j_call: TRBJ2-7
cdr3_aa: CASSPGARYEQYF

v_call: TRBV4-3
clone_size: -
j_call: TRBJ2-6
cdr3_aa: CASSQVSDFSSGANVLTF

v_call: TRBV7-8
clone_size: -
j_call: TRBJ2-7
cdr3_aa: CASSLSTMAYEQYF

v_call: TRBV7-8
clone_size: -
j_call: TRBJ2-3
cdr3_aa: CASSFLTSGHTDTQYF

v_call: TRBV6-5
clone_size: -
j_call: TRBJ1-1
cdr3_aa: CASSYGRGNTEAFF

v_call: TRBV2
clone_size: -
j_call: TRBJ2-2
cdr3_aa: CASSALASSTGELFF

v_call: TRBV19
clone_size: -
j_call: TRBJ1-1
cdr3_aa: CASSKLQQALNTEAFF

v_call: TRBV7-9
clone_size: -
j_call: TRBJ2-6
cdr3_aa: CASSLELGDKYSGANVLTF

v_call: TRBV18
clone_size: -
j_call: TRBJ1-3
cdr3_aa: CASSPQTENTIYF

v_call: TRBV9
clone_size: -
j_call: TRBJ1-3
cdr3_aa: CASSATGSSGNTIYF

v_call: TRBV6-2/TRBV6-3
clone_size: -
j_call: TRBJ1-6
cdr3_aa: CASSYSFLVDPLHF

v_call: TRBV27
clone_size: -
j_call: TRBJ2-1
cdr3_aa: CASSLYRGLQGNEQFF

v_call: TRBV7-9
clone_size: -
j_call: TRBJ1-2
cdr3_aa: CASSLSVGAGGYGYTF

v_call: TRBV5-1
clone_size: -
j_call: TRBJ2-3
cdr3_aa: CASSLSTDNADTQYF

v_call: TRBV20-1
clone_size: once
j_call: TRBJ2-3
cdr3_aa: CSASDRLAGGTDTQYF

v_call: TRBV7-2
clone_size: -
j_call: TRBJ2-7
cdr3_aa: CASSLGPGVAYEQYF

v_call: TRBV7-2
clone_size: -
j_call: TRBJ2-7
cdr3_aa: CASSLGAGERTYEQYF

v_call: TRBV5-6
clone_size: once
j_call: TRBJ2-7
cdr3_aa: CASSPDYLAYEQYF

v_call: TRBV27
clone_size: -
j_call: TRBJ2-1
cdr3_aa: CASMEVGQGNEQFF

v_call: TRBV18
clone_size: -
j_call: TRBJ1-2
cdr3_aa: CASSGVNYGYTF

v_call: TRBV29-1
clone_size: -
j_call: TRBJ2-6
cdr3_aa: CSVVGASGANVLTF

v_call: TRBV3-1/TRBV3-2
clone_size: -
j_call: TRBJ1-5
cdr3_aa: CASSQGTGGNQPQHF

v_call: TRBV19
clone_size: -
j_call: TRBJ2-5
cdr3_aa: CASSIEAGRETQYF

v_call: TRBV27
clone_size: -
j_call: TRBJ2-5
cdr3_aa: CASSLLGGTGPSQETQYF

v_call: TRBV30
clone_size: -
j_call: TRBJ1-2
cdr3_aa: CAWSFSLVGDYGYTF

v_call: TRBV9
clone_size: -
j_call: TRBJ2-3
cdr3_aa: CASSLGWSRADTQYF

v_call: TRBV5-5
clone_size: -
j_call: TRBJ2-1
cdr3_aa: CASSAAASGSKYEQFF

v_call: TRBV6-5
clone_size: -
j_call: TRBJ1-1
cdr3_aa: CASSPGGTEAFF

v_call: TRBV6-1
clone_size: -
j_call: TRBJ2-5
cdr3_aa: CASSDGTGAGETQYF

v_call: TRBV7-9
clone_size: few
j_call: TRBJ2-6
cdr3_aa: CASSLDRAFSGANVLTF

v_call: TRBV6-2/TRBV6-3
clone_size: once
j_call: TRBJ2-1
cdr3_aa: CASSYGSGYLDEQFF

v_call: TRBV12-3/TRBV12-4
clone_size: -
j_call: TRBJ1-2
cdr3_aa: CASRRTGAYGYTF

v_call: TRBV29-1
clone_size: -
j_call: TRBJ1-3
cdr3_aa: CSVGAGGASGNTIYF

v_call: TRBV6-2/TRBV6-3
clone_size: -
j_call: TRBJ2-2
cdr3_aa: CASSRPGEDTGELFF

v_call: TRBV11-1
clone_size: once
j_call: TRBJ2-5
cdr3_aa: CATRGQDRLLETQYF

v_call: TRBV4-3
clone_size: once
j_call: TRBJ2-1
cdr3_aa: CASSQDPLGGGLINEQFF

v_call: TRBV9
clone_size: -
j_call: TRBJ2-7
cdr3_aa: CASSVGHRGGLDEQYF

v_call: TRBV6-5
clone_size: -
j_call: TRBJ1-2
cdr3_aa: CASRKSLANYGYTF

v_call: TRBV21-1
clone_size: -
j_call: TRBJ2-5
cdr3_aa: CATDPPGETQYF

v_call: TRBV5-1
clone_size: -
j_call: TRBJ1-6
cdr3_aa: CASSPLTGAASPLHF

v_call: TRBV9
clone_size: -
j_call: TRBJ2-5
cdr3_aa: CASSAAGQGIETQYF

v_call: TRBV3-1/TRBV3-2
clone_size: -
j_call: TRBJ2-3
cdr3_aa: CASSSRPGDTQYF

v_call: TRBV30
clone_size: -
j_call: TRBJ1-6
cdr3_aa: CACRLGGAHYNSPLHF

v_call: TRBV9
clone_size: -
j_call: TRBJ1-6
cdr3_aa: CASSARGGGDNSPLHF

v_call: TRBV7-3
clone_size: -
j_call: TRBJ2-1
cdr3_aa: CASSLMGRGNEQFF

v_call: TRBV5-4
clone_size: -
j_call: TRBJ1-1
cdr3_aa: CASSLGGNRASTEAFF

v_call: TRBV30
clone_size: -
j_call: TRBJ1-2
cdr3_aa: CAWGTQTNYGYTF

v_call: TRBV6-2/TRBV6-3
clone_size: -
j_call: TRBJ2-1
cdr3_aa: CASSWGLPEQFF

v_call: TRBV21-1
clone_size: -
j_call: TRBJ2-7
cdr3_aa: CASSISKTRPLYEQYF

v_call: TRBV25-1
clone_size: -
j_call: TRBJ1-2
cdr3_aa: CASSEWGGRGYGYTF

v_call: TRBV5-6
clone_size: few
j_call: TRBJ1-6
cdr3_aa: CAGRRGGDNSPLHF